A single sample is the source of the 3 T cell receptor beta chains below, sequenced in a study of cytomegalovirus exposure and HLA in healthy donors. The PCR had 60 Vbeta and 13 Jbeta primers. Profiling relied on immunoSEQ multiplex PCR, and the TCRdb table lists in-frame clones only, not all of them. The data contain 150,000 to 200,000 clones, 80% of them singletons. The material sequenced was PBMCs. The source is a boy aged 5-17 years in good health and CMV-seronegative.

The DNA of the CDR3 is TGTGCCAGCAGCTTGCGGACAGGGTTGGACGGAAACACCATATATTTT. This encodes CASSLRTGLDGNTIYF. J is TRBJ1-3 and V is TRBV4-2, with 8 bases identical to TRBD1. The CDR3 extends over 16 amino acids. With V trimmed by 5 bases and J by 4 bases, 10 bases remained unmatched. Germline V lookup: CDR1 LGHNA, CDR2 YNFKEQ.

This chain uses TRBV13 with TRBJ1-2, with D possibly TRBD1 on 5 matching bases. There are 15 residues in the CDR3. The ends were cut back, 4 bases at V and 7 bases at J, with 19 bases in the middle. Germline CDR1 PRHDT, CDR2 FYEKMQ (reference sequence). The CDR3 protein is CASSSGRRGRLGYTF. CDR3 sequence (DNA): TGTGCCAGCAGCTCAGGTCGGAGGGGAAGGCTTGGCTACACCTTC. Supplemented by reference TRBV13 and TRBJ1-2, the full variable domain reads AAGVIQSPRHLIKEKRETATLKCYPIPRHDTVYWYQQGPGQDPQFLISFYEKMQSDKGSIPDRFSAQQFSDYHSELNMSSLELGDSALYFCASSSGRRGRLGYTFGSGTRLTVV.

About this clone: Distinct nucleotide sequences in the sample also encode this CDR3. The V gene is TRBV5-1, the J gene TRBJ1-1, with TRBD1 matching over 10 bases. The trim removed 4 bases at V and 1 base at J, leaving 4 bases unmatched. Germline V lookup: CDR1 SGHRS, CDR2 YFSETQ. The CDR3 spans 15 residues. CDR3 loop: CASSLGQGSNTEAFF. The CDR3 coding sequence is TGCGCCAGCAGCCTGGGACAGGGGTCGAACACTGAAGCTTTCTTT.